These 27 T cell receptor beta chains came from one sample sequenced in a study of blood T cell repertoires in COVID-19. Profiled with immunoSEQ multiplex PCR; TCRdb holds only in-frame clones, not every one. The sample contains about 220,000 clones, around 86% of which appear only once. Sequencing was carried out using peripheral blood. These receptors all come from a woman aged 80 or older with COVID-19, enrolled during active disease.

This clone appeared a single time. The chain links TRBV6-2 or TRBV6-3 to TRBJ2-4; TRBD1 aligns across 8 bases. With 2 bases clipped from V and 0 bases from J, the junction kept 6 bases outside the gene matches. The CDR3 is 17 amino acids. Germline CDR1 and CDR2: MNHEY and SVGEGT. CDR3 residues: CASSYDRQGLAKNIQYF. CDR3 bases: TGTGCCAGCAGTTACGACCGACAGGGGCTAGCCAAAAACATTCAGTACTTC.

This clone was observed at least ten times. V gene TRBV7-2 combines with J gene TRBJ2-3, with D perhaps TRBD2 (5 bases). Germline lookup yields CDR1 SGHTA and CDR2 FQGNSA. The CDR3 runs 14 residues. V lost 3 bases and J lost 0, with 7 bases in between. Here the CDR3 DNA reads TGTGCCAGCAGCTTGAGGGCCAGCACAGATACGCAGTATTTT. Translating it yields CASSLRASTDTQYF.

This clone showed up just a few times. The chain employs TRBV9 and TRBJ1-3, with 7 bases identical to TRBD1. Germline V gene sequence: CDR1 SGDLS, CDR2 YYNGEE. V shed 4 bases, J shed 0 bases, and the junction held 16 bases outside the gene matches. CDR3 length: 19 amino acids. The CDR3, as DNA: TGTGCCAGCAGCCCACGTGGGGGCAGGGGGATCATCTCTGGAAACACCATATATTTT. Protein: CASSPRGGRGIISGNTIYF.

The V gene is TRBV29-1, the J gene TRBJ1-1, with D possibly matching TRBD1 (5 bases). Trimming took off 6 bases at V and 1 base at J, with 12 bases between the two ends. The CDR3 is made up of 13 amino acids. Germline CDR1 is SQVTM and CDR2 is ANQGSEA. Here the CDR3 DNA reads TGCAGCGTCGCCGACAGAAGGAACACTGAAGCTTTCTTT. Residues: CSVADRRNTEAFF.

This clone has a handful of counts. V usage is TRBV6-5 and J usage is TRBJ1-1; weak D call: TRBD1 (6 bases). This CDR3 is built from 11 residues. V was pared by 6 bases and J by 8 bases, with 10 bases between. Germline V gene lookup returns CDR1 MNHEY and CDR2 SVGAGI. CDR3 in DNA: TGTGCCAGCAGGAACAGGGCGGAAGCTTTCTTT. Its protein product is CASRNRAEAFF.

This clone was seen a single time. The gene calls are TRBV6-5 and TRBJ1-2; 9 bases are a match to TRBD1. Looked up from germline, CDR1 is MNHEY and CDR2 is SVGAGI. This CDR3 contains 12 residues. J gave up 5 bases and V 6 bases, and 1 base lay outside the gene matches. In nucleotides, the CDR3 is TGTGCCAGCAGACAGGGGGCATATGGCTACACCTTC. Its protein is CASRQGAYGYTF.

The CDR3 DNA is TGTGCCAGCAGTTCTAGTTTCGGCGGGAGACAACGCGATGAGCAGTTCTTC. Amino acids: CASSSSFGGRQRDEQFF. The V and J genes are TRBV27 and TRBJ2-1, with 7 bases that match TRBD2. The V gene's germline CDR1 is MNHEY and CDR2 SMNVEV (reference sequence). With V trimmed by 4 bases and J by 8 bases, 17 bases remained unmatched. The CDR3 totals 17 residues.

This rearrangement joins TRBV14 to TRBJ1-1; unclear D gene. Germline loops: CDR1 SGHDN, CDR2 FVKESK. Trimming left V 0 bases short and J 7 bases short, with 15 bases between. The CDR3 covers 15 residues. As DNA, the CDR3 is TGTGCCAGCAGCCAAGATCAGGCTTCGACGCGTGAAGCTTTCTTT. It yields the protein CASSQDQASTREAFF.

This clone was picked up a small number of times. V is TRBV29-1 and J is TRBJ1-2; D possibly corresponds to TRBD1 (5 bases). The germline V and J ends were trimmed by 6 bases and 8 bases, with 19 bases remaining between them. The CDR3 is 13 amino acids. The V gene's germline CDR1 is SQVTM and CDR2 ANQGSEA. The CDR3 loop is CSVTPERRDGYTF. DNA of the CDR3: TGCAGCGTAACTCCTGAGCGGCGGGACGGCTACACCTTC.

This clone was seen once. The rearrangement uses TRBV5-6 and TRBJ1-2, with D unresolved. The germline CDR1 and CDR2 sequences are SGHDT and YYEEEE. Trimming took 1 base from V and 5 from J, leaving 6 bases between them. The CDR3 sequence is 12 residues long. CDR3 sequence (DNA): TGTGCCAGCAGCTTGAACACGTATGGCTACACCTTC. Its translation is CASSLNTYGYTF.

The chain uses TRBV19 and TRBJ2-2, with D maybe TRBD2 (6 bases). The CDR3 runs 15 residues. V lost 9 bases to trimming and J lost 1 base, with 15 bases between them. Germline lookup yields CDR1 LNHDA and CDR2 SQIVND (reference sequence). The CDR3 loop reads CASRQEGLNTGELFF. CDR3 in DNA: TGTGCCAGCCGCCAGGAGGGCCTGAACACCGGGGAGCTGTTTTTT. The full variable domain, rest sourced from reference TRBV19 and TRBJ2-2, is DGGITQSPKYLFRKEGQNVTLSCEQNLNHDAMYWYRQDPGQGLRLIYYSQIVNDFQKGDIAEGYSVSREKKESFPLTVTSAQKNPTAFYLCASRQEGLNTGELFFGEGSRLTVL.

The chain combines TRBV6-5 with TRBJ1-2; TRBD1 is a possible D gene (6 bases). V was shortened by 7 bases and J by 4 bases, with 13 bases between the two germline ends. CDR1 and CDR2 from the germline V gene are MNHEY and SVGAGI. The CDR3 extends over 13 amino acids. This chain's CDR3 is CASTLGGGYGYTF. In nucleotides, the CDR3 is TGTGCCAGCACCCTAGGGGGGGGCTATGGCTACACCTTC.

The chain is built from TRBV12-3 or TRBV12-4 and TRBJ1-6; D call uncertain. The CDR3 sequence is 12 residues long. Trimming shortened V by 5 bases and J by 7 bases, and 6 bases separated the two germline ends. Written as DNA, the CDR3 is TGTGCCAGCAGTCTCCGGAATTCACCCCTCCACTTT. It codes for CASSLRNSPLHF.

This chain connects TRBV3-1 (or the pseudogene TRBV3-2) to TRBJ2-7, with D perhaps matching TRBD2 (6 bases). CDR3 length equals 15 residues. CDR1 LGHDT and CDR2 YNNKEL come from the germline V gene (reference sequence). V gave up 5 bases and J gave up 4 bases, with 18 bases separating them. CDR3 sequence (DNA): TGTGCCAGCAGCAGACTAGTCGGGGGATGGTACGAGCAGTACTTC. Translation gives CASSRLVGGWYEQYF.

This chain uses TRBV11-2 with TRBJ1-4; D possibly corresponds to TRBD1 (6 bases). Germline CDR1 SGHAT, CDR2 FQNNGV. Trimming took off 1 base at V and 5 bases at J, with 11 bases between the two ends. The CDR3 consists of 15 residues. The CDR3 sequence: CASSLAGGANEKLFF. CDR3 coding DNA: TGTGCCAGCAGCTTAGCGGGGGGCGCAAATGAAAAACTGTTTTTT.

The V call is TRBV18, the J call TRBJ1-1; 9 bases are shared with TRBD1. With 0 bases clipped from V and 5 bases from J, the junction kept 13 bases outside the gene matches. The CDR3 runs to 18 residues. CDR1 is KGHSH, CDR2 LQKENI, per germline. The CDR3 DNA follows: TGTGCCAGCTCACCACCATCATCGGACAGGGGAAGAAAAACTGAAGCTTTCTTT. Translating it yields CASSPPSSDRGRKTEAFF.

The J gene is TRBJ1-2, the V gene TRBV4-3; D uncertain. Between the trimmed V and J ends, which lost 2 bases and 1 base, there was a span of 14 bases. Looked up from germline, CDR1 is LGHNA and CDR2 is YSLEER. This CDR3 is 16 amino acids long. The CDR3 spells CASSQTTISGNYGYTF. The CDR3 nucleotides read TGCGCCAGCAGCCAAACGACAATTAGTGGTAACTATGGCTACACCTTC.

The chain has TRBV28 and TRBJ1-5, with 7 bases aligning to TRBD1. Germline V gives CDR1 MDHEN, CDR2 SYDVKM. The CDR3 runs to 17 residues. With 4 bases clipped from V and 5 bases from J, the junction kept 14 bases outside the gene matches. Here the CDR3 reads CASSSPGRGRNHQPQHF. CDR3 DNA: TGTGCCAGCAGTTCCCCCGGGAGGGGGCGGAATCATCAGCCCCAGCATTTT. The whole variable domain, remainder taken from reference TRBV28 and TRBJ1-5, is DVKVTQSSRYLVKRTGEKVFLECVQDMDHENMFWYRQDPGLGLRLIYFSYDVKMKEKGDIPEGYSVSREKKERFSLILESASTNQTSMYLCASSSPGRGRNHQPQHFGDGTRLSIL.

CDR3 amino acids: CASSQSGRVISTGELFF. The CDR3 region has the DNA TGCGCCAGCAGTCAATCGGGCAGGGTAATTTCCACCGGGGAGCTGTTTTTT. This chain links TRBV23-1 with TRBJ2-2; possible D gene TRBD1, 5 bases. TRBV23-1 is known as an ORF, though its function is uncertain. There are 17 residues in the CDR3. V lost 0 bases and J 4 bases, leaving 15 bases between the germline ends.

The gene calls are TRBV6-2 or TRBV6-3 and TRBJ2-3, with D unresolved. Trimming pared 4 bases from V and 1 base from J, leaving 18 bases between. Germline CDR1 MNHEY, CDR2 SVGEGT. The CDR3 is 17 amino acids. The CDR3 loop reads CASSSSVGAWGTDTQYF. The CDR3 DNA is TGTGCCAGCAGTTCCTCCGTTGGAGCTTGGGGCACAGATACGCAGTATTTT.

CDR3 in DNA: TGTGCCAGCAGCCAAAGGCCCCGAGCGGATGAGCAGTTCTTC. Translated: CASSQRPRADEQFF. The chain carries TRBV7-8 and TRBJ2-1, with D tentatively TRBD2 (5 bases). Trimming shortened V by 5 bases and J by 8 bases, and 16 bases separated the two germline ends. The CDR3 covers 14 residues. The V gene's germline CDR1 is SGHVS and CDR2 FQNEAQ.

The chain links TRBV2 to TRBJ1-3; D call uncertain. The CDR3 runs to 15 residues. Germline CDR1 reads SNHLY; CDR2 reads FYNNEI. V was clipped by 1 base and J by 4 bases, with 11 bases between them. CDR3 loop: CASSEVGYGGNTIYF. The CDR3 DNA sequence: TGTGCCAGCAGTGAAGTAGGTTACGGGGGAAACACCATATATTTT.

The rearrangement joins TRBV2 to TRBJ2-5; TRBD2 matches at 8 bases. CDR1 and CDR2 from the germline V gene are SNHLY and FYNNEI. The CDR3 is made up of 13 amino acids. J was trimmed by 7 bases and V by 8 bases; bases with no gene match: 9. The CDR3, as DNA: TGTGCCAGCCGGGGGGGCCCGGGAGGGACCCAGTACTTC. Translation gives CASRGGPGGTQYF.

The chain combines TRBV6-2 or TRBV6-3 with TRBJ2-7; maybe TRBD2 (5 bases). This CDR3 region has 14 residues. V was shortened by 6 bases and J by 5 bases, with 17 bases between the two germline ends. Looked up from germline, CDR1 is MNHEY and CDR2 is SVGEGT. CDR3 sequence (DNA): TGTGCCAGCAGCTCCCGCATCCCCGGGGACGAGCAGTACTTC. Its translation: CASSSRIPGDEQYF.

J is TRBJ2-2 and V is TRBV3-1 (or the pseudogene TRBV3-2), with 9 nucleotides matching TRBD2. CDR3 length equals 15 residues. Trimming took 8 bases from V and 7 from J; bases not matched to a gene: 11. Looked up from germline, CDR1 is LGHDT and CDR2 is YNNKEL (reference sequence). The CDR3 coding sequence is TGTGCCAGCGAGAATAGCGGGGGTAGAAGCGGGGAGCTGTTTTTT. Translating gives CASENSGGRSGELFF.

The V call is TRBV18, the J call TRBJ2-1; 9 nucleotides agree with TRBD1. V lost 3 bases to trimming and J lost 5 bases; unmatched junction nucleotides: 2. Germline lookup yields CDR1 KGHSH and CDR2 LQKENI. The CDR3 length is 14 residues. The DNA for the CDR3 is TGTGCCAGCTCACCGGGGACAGGGAACAATGAGCAGTTCTTC. This gives the protein CASSPGTGNNEQFF.

The chain links TRBV9 to TRBJ2-7; tentative D call: TRBD2 (6 bases). The germline CDR1 and CDR2 sequences are SGDLS and YYNGEE. The CDR3 is made up of 15 amino acids. V was shortened by 0 bases and J by 3 bases, with 13 bases between the two germline ends. The CDR3 protein is CASSVEGAGFYEQYF. CDR3 in DNA: TGTGCCAGCAGCGTAGAAGGAGCGGGTTTCTACGAGCAGTACTTC.